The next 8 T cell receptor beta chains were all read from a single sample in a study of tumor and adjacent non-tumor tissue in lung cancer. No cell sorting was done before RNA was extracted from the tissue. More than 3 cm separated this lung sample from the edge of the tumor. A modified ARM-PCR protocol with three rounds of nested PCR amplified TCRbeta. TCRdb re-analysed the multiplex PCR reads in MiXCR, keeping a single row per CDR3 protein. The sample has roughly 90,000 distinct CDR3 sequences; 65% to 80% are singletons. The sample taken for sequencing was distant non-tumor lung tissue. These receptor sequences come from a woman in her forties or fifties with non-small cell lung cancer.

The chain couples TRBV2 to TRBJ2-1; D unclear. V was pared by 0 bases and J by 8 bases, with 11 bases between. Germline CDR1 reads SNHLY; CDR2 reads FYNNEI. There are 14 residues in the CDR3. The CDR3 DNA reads TGTGCCAGCAGTGAAGCTAGAGGAGTATATGAGCAGTTCTTC. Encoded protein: CASSEARGVYEQFF.

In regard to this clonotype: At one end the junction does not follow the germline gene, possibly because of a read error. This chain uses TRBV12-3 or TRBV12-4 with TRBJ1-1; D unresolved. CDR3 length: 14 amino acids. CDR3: CAGSFLGQNTEAFF. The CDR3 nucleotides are TGTGCCGGCAGTTTTCTTGGGCAGAACACTGAAGCTTTCTTT.

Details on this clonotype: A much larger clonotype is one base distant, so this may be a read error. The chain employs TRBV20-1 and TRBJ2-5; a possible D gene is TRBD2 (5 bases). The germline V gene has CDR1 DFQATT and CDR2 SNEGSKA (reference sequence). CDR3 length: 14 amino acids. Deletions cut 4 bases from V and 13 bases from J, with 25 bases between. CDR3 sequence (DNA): TGCAGTGCTAACAGAGGGAACGAGCAAGAGGCCCGGTACTTC. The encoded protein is CSANRGNEQEARYF.

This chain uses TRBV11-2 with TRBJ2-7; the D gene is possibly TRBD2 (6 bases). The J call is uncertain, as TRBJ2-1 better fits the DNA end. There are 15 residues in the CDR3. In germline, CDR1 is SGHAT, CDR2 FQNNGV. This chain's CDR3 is CASRSGDPSLYEQFF. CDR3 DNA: TGTGCCAGCAGGTCGGGGGACCCATCACTTTACGAGCAGTTCTTC.

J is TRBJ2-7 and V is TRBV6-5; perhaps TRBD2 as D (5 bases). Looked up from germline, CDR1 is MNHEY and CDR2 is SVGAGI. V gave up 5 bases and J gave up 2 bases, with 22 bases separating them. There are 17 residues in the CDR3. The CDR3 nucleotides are TGTGCCAGCAGTCGTGCTAGGAATAGCGAGGTTCCCTACGAGCAGTACTTC. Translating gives CASSRARNSEVPYEQYF.

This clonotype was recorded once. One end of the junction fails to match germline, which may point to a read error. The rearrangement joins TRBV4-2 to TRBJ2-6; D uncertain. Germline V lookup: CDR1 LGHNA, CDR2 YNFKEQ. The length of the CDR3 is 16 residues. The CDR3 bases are TGTGCTAGCAGCCAAGATACAAACTTTGGGGCCAACGTCCTGACTTTC. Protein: CASSQDTNFGANVLTF.

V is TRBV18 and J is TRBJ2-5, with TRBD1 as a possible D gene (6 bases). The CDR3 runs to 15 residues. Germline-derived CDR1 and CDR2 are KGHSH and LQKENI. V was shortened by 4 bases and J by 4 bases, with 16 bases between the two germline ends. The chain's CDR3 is CASSLNRESGETQYF. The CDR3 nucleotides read TGTGCCAGCTCACTCAACAGGGAGTCGGGAGAGACCCAGTACTTC.

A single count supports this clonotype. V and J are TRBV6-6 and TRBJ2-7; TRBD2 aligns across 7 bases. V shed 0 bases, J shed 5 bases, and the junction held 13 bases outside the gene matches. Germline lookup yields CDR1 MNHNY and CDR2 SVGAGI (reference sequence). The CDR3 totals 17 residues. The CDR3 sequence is CASSYSKSGGSGHEQYF. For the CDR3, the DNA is TGTGCCAGCAGTTACTCGAAGAGTGGCGGGAGTGGACACGAGCAGTACTTC.